The entry that follows covers one TCR beta chain sequence. Original methodology: Researchers report that nucleated cell counts were estimated from reference gene primer amplification. The repertoire was sequenced with immunoSEQ multiplex PCR; TCRdb's copy has only in-frame clones and lacks some. V and J calls plus clone size are reproduced from that table; the DNA served to infer D and trimming. This table holds about 68,000 clones, 70% to 80% found once. The data belong to a study of blood T cell repertoires in COVID-19. Study at large: COVID-19 samples collected from the United States, Italy and Spain covered acute and convalescent phases. Nucleic acid was either cDNA or gDNA, and it came from T cells, B-cell-depleted T cells, or PBMCs.

The CDR3 is 15 amino acids. The V gene lost 2 bases and the J gene lost 2 bases, with 12 bases spanning the gap. Material: peripheral blood. The chain employs TRBV6-7 and TRBJ2-5, with D possibly being TRBD2 (5 bases). TRBV6-7 is given ORF status, its function remaining uncertain. This sequence was found in a human donor in a cohort sampled during active COVID-19. CDR3: CASSYRASSQETQYF. DNA of the CDR3: TGTGCCAGCAGTTACAGGGCTAGCTCGCAAGAGACCCAGTACTTC.